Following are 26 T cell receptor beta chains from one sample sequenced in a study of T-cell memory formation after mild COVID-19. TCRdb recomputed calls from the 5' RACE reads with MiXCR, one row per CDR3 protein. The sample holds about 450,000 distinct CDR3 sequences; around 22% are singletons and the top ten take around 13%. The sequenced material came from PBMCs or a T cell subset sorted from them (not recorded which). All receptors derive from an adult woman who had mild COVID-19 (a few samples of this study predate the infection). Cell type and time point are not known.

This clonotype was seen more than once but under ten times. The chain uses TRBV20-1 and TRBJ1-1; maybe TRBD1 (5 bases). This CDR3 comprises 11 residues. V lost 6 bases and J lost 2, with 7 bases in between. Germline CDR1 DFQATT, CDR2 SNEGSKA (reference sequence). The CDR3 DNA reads TGCAGTGCGACAGCTAACACTGAAGCTTTCTTT. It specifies CSATANTEAFF.

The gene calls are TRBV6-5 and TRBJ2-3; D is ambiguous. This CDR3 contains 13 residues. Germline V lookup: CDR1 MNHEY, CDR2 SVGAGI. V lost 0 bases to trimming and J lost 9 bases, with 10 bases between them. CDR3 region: CASSYSGIETQYF. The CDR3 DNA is TGTGCCAGCAGTTACTCAGGGATTGAAACGCAGTATTTT.

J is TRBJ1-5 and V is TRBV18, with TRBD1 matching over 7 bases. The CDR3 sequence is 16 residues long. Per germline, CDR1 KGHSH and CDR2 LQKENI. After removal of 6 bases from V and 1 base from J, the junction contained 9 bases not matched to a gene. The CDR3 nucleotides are TGTGCCAGCTCGCCGCCGTCAGGGGGGAGCAATCAGCCCCAGCATTTT. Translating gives CASSPPSGGSNQPQHF. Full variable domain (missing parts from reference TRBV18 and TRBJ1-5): NAGVMQNPRHLVRRRGQEARLRCSPMKGHSHVYWYRQLPEEGLKFMVYLQKENIIDESGMPKERFSAEFPKEGPSILRIQQVVRGDSAAYFCASSPPSGGSNQPQHFGDGTRLSIL.

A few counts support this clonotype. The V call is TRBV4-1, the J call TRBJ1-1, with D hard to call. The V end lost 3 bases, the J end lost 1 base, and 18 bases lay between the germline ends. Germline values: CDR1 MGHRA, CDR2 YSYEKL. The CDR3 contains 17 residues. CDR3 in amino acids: CASSQQPTSFGNTEAFF. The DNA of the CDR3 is TGCGCCAGCAGCCAGCAGCCTACTTCTTTCGGGAACACTGAAGCTTTCTTT.

The DNA of the CDR3 is TGCAGTGCTACCAGATCCACTGAAGCTTTCTTT. As protein: CSATRSTEAFF. This chain connects TRBV20-1 to TRBJ1-1; D not resolved. Germline CDR1 and CDR2: DFQATT and SNEGSKA (reference sequence). V was clipped by 4 bases and J by 4 bases, with 7 bases between them. CDR3 length equals 11 residues.

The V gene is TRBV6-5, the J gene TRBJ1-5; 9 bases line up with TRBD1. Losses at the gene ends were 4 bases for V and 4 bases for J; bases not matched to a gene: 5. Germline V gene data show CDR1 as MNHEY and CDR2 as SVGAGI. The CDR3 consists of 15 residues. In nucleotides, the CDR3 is TGTGCCAGCAGTTCGGACAGGGGAGGAAATCAGCCCCAGCATTTT. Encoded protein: CASSSDRGGNQPQHF.

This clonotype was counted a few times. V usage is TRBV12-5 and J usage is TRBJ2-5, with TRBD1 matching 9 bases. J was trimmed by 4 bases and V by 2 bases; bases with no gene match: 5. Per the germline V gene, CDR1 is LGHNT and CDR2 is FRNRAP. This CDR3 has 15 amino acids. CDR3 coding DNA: TGTGCTAGTGGTTTGAGGGACAGGGCAGCAGAGACCCAGTACTTC. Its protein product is CASGLRDRAAETQYF. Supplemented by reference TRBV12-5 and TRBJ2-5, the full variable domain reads DARVTQTPRHKVTEMGQEVTMRCQPILGHNTVFWYRQTMMQGLELLAYFRNRAPLDDSGMPKDRFSAEMPDATLATLKIQPSEPRDSAVYFCASGLRDRAAETQYFGPGTRLLVL.

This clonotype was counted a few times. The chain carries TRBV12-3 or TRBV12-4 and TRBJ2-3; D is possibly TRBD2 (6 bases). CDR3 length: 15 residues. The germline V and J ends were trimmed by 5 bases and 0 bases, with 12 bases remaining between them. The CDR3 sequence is CASSHSGPSTDTQYF. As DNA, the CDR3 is TGTGCCAGCAGTCATAGCGGACCGAGCACAGATACGCAGTATTTT.

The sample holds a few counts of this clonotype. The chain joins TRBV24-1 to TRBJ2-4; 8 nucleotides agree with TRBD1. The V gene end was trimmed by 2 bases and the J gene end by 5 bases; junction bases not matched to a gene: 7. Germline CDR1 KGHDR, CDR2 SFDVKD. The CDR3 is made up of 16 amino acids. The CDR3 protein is CATSDSPTGAQNIQYF. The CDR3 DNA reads TGTGCCACCAGTGATTCTCCGACAGGGGCGCAAAACATTCAGTACTTC.

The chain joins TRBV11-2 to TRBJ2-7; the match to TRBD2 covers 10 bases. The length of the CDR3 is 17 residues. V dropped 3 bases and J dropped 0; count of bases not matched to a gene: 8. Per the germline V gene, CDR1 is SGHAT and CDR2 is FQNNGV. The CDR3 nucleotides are TGTGCCAGCAGCTTGCTGACTAGCGGGCCCGACTCCTACGAGCAGTACTTC. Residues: CASSLLTSGPDSYEQYF.

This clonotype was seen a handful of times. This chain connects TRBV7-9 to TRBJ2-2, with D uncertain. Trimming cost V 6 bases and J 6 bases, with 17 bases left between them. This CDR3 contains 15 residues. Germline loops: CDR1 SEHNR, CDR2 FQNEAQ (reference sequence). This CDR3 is CASSRRPGGSGELFF. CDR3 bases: TGTGCCAGCAGTCGACGCCCGGGCGGATCCGGGGAGCTGTTTTTT.

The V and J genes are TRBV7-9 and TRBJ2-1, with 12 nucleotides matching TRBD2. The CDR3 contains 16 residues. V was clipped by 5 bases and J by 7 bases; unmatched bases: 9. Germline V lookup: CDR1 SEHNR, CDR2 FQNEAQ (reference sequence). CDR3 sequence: CASSLPTSGSGNEQFF. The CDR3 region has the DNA TGTGCCAGCAGCCTCCCGACTAGCGGGAGCGGAAATGAGCAGTTCTTC. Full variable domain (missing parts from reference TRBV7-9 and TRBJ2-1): DTGVSQNPRHKITKRGQNVTFRCDPISEHNRLYWYRQTLGQGPEFLTYFQNEAQLEKSRLLSDRFSAERPKGSFSTLEIQRTEQGDSAMYLCASSLPTSGSGNEQFFGPGTRLTVL.

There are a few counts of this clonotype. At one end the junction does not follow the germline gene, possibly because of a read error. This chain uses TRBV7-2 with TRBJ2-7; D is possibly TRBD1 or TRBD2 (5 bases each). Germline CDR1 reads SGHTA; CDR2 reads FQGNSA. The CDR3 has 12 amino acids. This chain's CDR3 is CASSSGPTTQDF. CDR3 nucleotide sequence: TGTGCCAGCAGCTCGGGACCTACGACTCAGGACTTC.

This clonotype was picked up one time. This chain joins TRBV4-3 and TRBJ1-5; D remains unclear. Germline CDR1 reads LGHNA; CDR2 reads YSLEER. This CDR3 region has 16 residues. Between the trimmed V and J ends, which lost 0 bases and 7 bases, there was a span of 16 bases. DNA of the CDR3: TGCGCCAGCAGCCAAGATATGGTCCTGTCGGGGCAGCCCCAGCATTTT. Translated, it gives CASSQDMVLSGQPQHF.

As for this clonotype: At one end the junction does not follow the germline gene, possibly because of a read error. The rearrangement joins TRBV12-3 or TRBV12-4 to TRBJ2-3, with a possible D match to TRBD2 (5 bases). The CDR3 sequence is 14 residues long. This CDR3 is CATSWALQSGTQYF. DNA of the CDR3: TGTGCCACCAGTTGGGCTTTACAGAGCGGTACGCAGTATTTT.

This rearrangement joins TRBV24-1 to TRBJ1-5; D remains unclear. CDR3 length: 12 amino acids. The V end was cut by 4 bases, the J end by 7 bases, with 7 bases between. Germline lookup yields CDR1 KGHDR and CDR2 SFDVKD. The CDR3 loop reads CATSEEGQPQHF. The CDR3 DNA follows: TGTGCCACCAGTGAGGAGGGACAGCCCCAGCATTTT.

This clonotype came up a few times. Written as DNA, the CDR3 is TGTGCCAGCAGCTCCAGGGGGCAAGAGCAGTACTTC. This codes for CASSSRGQEQYF. This rearrangement joins TRBV11-2 to TRBJ2-7, with 8 positions matching TRBD1. This CDR3 region has 12 residues. CDR1 is SGHAT and CDR2 is FQNNGV in the germline V gene. The V and J ends lost 4 bases and 7 bases, in that order; junction bases with no gene match: 3.

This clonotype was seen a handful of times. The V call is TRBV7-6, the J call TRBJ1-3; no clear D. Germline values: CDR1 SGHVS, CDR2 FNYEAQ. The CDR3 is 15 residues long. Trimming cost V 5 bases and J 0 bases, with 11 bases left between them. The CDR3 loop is CASSPGSSSGNTIYF. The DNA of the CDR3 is TGTGCCAGCAGCCCCGGCTCGAGCTCTGGAAACACCATATATTTT. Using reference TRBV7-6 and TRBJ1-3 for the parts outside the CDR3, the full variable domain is GAGVSQSPRYKVTKRGQDVALRCDPISGHVSLYWYRQALGQGPEFLTYFNYEAQQDKSGLPNDRFSAERPEGSISTLTIQRTEQRDSAMYRCASSPGSSSGNTIYFGEGSWLTVV.

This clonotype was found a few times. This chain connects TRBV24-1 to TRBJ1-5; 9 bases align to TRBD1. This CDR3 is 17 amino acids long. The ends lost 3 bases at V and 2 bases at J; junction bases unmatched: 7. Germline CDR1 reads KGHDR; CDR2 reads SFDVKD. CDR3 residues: CATSDTRTGVRNQPQHF. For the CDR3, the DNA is TGTGCCACCAGTGATACGAGGACAGGGGTGCGCAATCAGCCCCAGCATTTT.

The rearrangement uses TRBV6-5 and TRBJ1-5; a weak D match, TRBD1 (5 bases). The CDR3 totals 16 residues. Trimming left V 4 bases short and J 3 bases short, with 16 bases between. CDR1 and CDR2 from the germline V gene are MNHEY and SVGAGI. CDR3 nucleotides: TGTGCCAGCAGTTCCGACCCCGGACACTCCAATCAGCCCCAGCATTTT. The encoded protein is CASSSDPGHSNQPQHF.

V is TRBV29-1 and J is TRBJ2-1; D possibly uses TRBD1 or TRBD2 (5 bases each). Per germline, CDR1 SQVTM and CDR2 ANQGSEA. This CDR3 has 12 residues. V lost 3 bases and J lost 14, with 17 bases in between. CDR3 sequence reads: CSVDLAVGVEFF. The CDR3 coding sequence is TGCAGCGTTGATTTGGCAGTGGGGGTTGAGTTCTTC.

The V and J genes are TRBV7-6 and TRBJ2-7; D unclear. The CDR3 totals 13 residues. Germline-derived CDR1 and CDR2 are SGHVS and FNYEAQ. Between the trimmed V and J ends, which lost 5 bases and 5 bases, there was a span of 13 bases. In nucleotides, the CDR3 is TGTGCCAGCAGCCAGGCCCCCGGAGACGAGCAGTACTTC. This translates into CASSQAPGDEQYF.

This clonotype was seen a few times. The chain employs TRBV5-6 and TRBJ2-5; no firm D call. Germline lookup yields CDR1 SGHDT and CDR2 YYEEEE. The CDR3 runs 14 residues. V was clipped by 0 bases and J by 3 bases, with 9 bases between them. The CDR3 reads CASSLDVRKETQYF. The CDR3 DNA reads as TGTGCCAGCAGCTTGGATGTCAGAAAAGAGACCCAGTACTTC.

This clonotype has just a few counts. The CDR3 sequence is CSALGLAGVTDTQYF. The CDR3 region has the DNA TGCAGTGCTTTAGGACTAGCGGGGGTCACAGATACGCAGTATTTT. J is TRBJ2-3 and V is TRBV20-1; 13 bases are shared with TRBD2. The CDR3 is 15 amino acids. CDR1 is DFQATT and CDR2 is SNEGSKA in the germline V gene (reference sequence). Trimming removed 5 bases from V and 2 bases from J; junction bases left unmatched: 4.

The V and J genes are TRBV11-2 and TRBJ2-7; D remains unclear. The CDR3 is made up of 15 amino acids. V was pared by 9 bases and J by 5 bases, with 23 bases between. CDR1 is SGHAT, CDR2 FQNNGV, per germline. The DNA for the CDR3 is TGTGCCAGGGTCCTCGGCTCCCAGGATATCGACGAGCAGTACTTC. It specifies CARVLGSQDIDEQYF.

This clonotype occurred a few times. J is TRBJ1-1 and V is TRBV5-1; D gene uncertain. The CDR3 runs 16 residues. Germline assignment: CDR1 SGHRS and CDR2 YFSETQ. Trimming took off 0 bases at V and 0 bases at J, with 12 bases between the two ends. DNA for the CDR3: TGCGCCAGCAGCTTGGTCAGGAACAGCCTGAACACTGAAGCTTTCTTT. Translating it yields CASSLVRNSLNTEAFF.